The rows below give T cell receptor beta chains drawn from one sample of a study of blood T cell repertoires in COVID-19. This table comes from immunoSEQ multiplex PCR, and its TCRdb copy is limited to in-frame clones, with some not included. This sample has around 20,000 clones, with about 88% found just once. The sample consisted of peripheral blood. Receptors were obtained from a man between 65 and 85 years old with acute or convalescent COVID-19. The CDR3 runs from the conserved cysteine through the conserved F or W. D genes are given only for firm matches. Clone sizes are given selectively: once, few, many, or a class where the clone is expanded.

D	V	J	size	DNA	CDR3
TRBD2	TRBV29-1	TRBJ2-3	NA	TGCAGCGTACTGGGACTAGCGGGAGACGGGGATACGCAGTATTTT	CSVLGLAGDGDTQYF
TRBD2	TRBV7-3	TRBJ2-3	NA	TGTGCCAGCAGCTCCTTAGCGGGAGGCACAGATACGCAGTATTTT	CASSSLAGGTDTQYF
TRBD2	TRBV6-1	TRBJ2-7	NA	TGTGCCAGCAGCGAACAAATGGAGGTGCGGGTCCGGGGGGGGGAGCAGTACTTC	CASSEQMEVRVRGGEQYF
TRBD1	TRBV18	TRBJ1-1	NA	TGTGCCAGCTCACCGACGGGACAGGGTGGTGAAGCTTTCTTT	CASSPTGQGGEAFF
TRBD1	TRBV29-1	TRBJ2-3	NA	TGCAGCTTTACAGGGGCCGCCGTGGCAGATACGCAGTATTTT	CSFTGAAVADTQYF
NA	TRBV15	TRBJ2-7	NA	TGTGCCACCAGCAGAGATCTTGGAGTCCCCAACGAGCAGTACTTC	CATSRDLGVPNEQYF
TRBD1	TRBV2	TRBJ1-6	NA	TGTGCCAGCCTCCGGGGACAGGGGGCGCGTTATTCACCCCTCCACTTT	CASLRGQGARYSPLHF
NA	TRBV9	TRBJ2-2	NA	TGTGCCAGTGAGACCCTAGCGAACACCGGGGAGCTGTTTTTT	CASETLANTGELFF
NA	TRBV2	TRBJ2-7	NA	TGTGCCAGCACAGTGGCGAGACTCGAGCAGTACTTC	CASTVARLEQYF
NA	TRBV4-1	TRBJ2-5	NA	TGCGCCAGCAGCCAAGAGGCAAACAGGCCAATGGAAACCCAGTACTTC	CASSQEANRPMETQYF
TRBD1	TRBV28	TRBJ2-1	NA	TGTGCCAGCAGTATCTATCAGGGGGCGCGATACAATGAGCAGTTCTTC	CASSIYQGARYNEQFF
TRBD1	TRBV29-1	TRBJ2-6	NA	TGCAGCGTTGTCGGACAGGGGGCCGCTGGGGCCAACGTCCTGACTTTC	CSVVGQGAAGANVLTF
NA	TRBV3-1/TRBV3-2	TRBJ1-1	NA	TGTGCCAGCAGCCAAGATTGGGGGGGCACTGAAGCTTTCTTT	CASSQDWGGTEAFF
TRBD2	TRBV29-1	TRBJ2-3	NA	TGCAGCGCCGTGGGACTAGCGGGAGGCACAGATACGCAGTATTTT	CSAVGLAGGTDTQYF
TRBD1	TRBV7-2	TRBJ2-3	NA	TGTGCCAGCAGCTTAGTAGGGACAGGGGGGACAGATACGCAGTATTTT	CASSLVGTGGTDTQYF
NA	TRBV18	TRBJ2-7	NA	TGTGCCAGCTCACAGGCGGGCTTTAAGGACGAGCAGTACTTC	CASSQAGFKDEQYF
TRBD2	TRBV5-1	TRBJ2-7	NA	TGCGCCAGCAGCCCGGATTGGCGGGAGGTAGGTCACGAGCAGTACTTC	CASSPDWREVGHEQYF
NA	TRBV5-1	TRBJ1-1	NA	TGCGCCAGCAGTCAGGGGCTGGGCACTGAAGCTTTCTTT	CASSQGLGTEAFF
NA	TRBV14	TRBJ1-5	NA	TGTGCCAGCAGCCTTGGGGGGGATCAGCCCCAGCATTTT	CASSLGGDQPQHF
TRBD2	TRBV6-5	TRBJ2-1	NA	TGTGCCACCCGAGGACTAGCGGGAAATGAGCAGTTCTTC	CATRGLAGNEQFF
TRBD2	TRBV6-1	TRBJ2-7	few	TGTGCCAGCAGTGAAGGGAGTGGCCAGCGGGGGTACGAGCAGTACTTC	CASSEGSGQRGYEQYF
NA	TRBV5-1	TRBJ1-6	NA	TGCGCCAGCAGCTTGGAGGGGTTATCTCCAGGGAACAATTCACCCCTCCACTTT	CASSLEGLSPGNNSPLHF
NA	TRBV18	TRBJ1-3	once	TGTGCCAGCTCACCCTCAGACAGCAACACCATATATTTT	CASSPSDSNTIYF
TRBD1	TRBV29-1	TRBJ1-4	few	TGCAGCGCTCTGAGCGGACAGGGGAGCGTGTTTTTT	CSALSGQGSVFF
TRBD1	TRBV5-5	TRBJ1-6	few	TGTGCCAGTACGGACAGGTTTTCACCCCTCCACTTT	CASTDRFSPLHF
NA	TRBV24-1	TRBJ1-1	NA	TGTGCCACCAGTGAGGGAGACGGGAACACTGAAGCTTTCTTT	CATSEGDGNTEAFF
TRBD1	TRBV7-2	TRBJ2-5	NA	TGTGCCAGCAGCGGCAGACAGGGCACAAAAGAGACCCAGTACTTC	CASSGRQGTKETQYF
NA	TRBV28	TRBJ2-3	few	TGTGCCAGCAGTAGCGCAAGCACAGATACGCAGTATTTT	CASSSASTDTQYF
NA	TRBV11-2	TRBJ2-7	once	TGTGCCAGCAGTTACCTAGAGCCCTACGAGCAGTACTTC	CASSYLEPYEQYF
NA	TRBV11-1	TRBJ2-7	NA	TGTGCCAGCAGCTTAGGCAGGGACATATCCTACGAGCAGTACTTC	CASSLGRDISYEQYF
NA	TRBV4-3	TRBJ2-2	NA	TGCGCCAGCAGCCACAGAAGTGGGGCAGGGGTGGACGGGGAGCTGTTTTTT	CASSHRSGAGVDGELFF
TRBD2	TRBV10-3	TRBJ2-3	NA	TGTGCCATCAGTACTAGCGAGAACACAGATACGCAGTATTTT	CAISTSENTDTQYF
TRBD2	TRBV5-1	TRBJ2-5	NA	TGCGCCAGCAGCTGGCCTAGCGGGAGGGCCAACCAAGAGACCCAGTACTTC	CASSWPSGRANQETQYF
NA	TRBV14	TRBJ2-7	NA	TGTGCCAGCAGCCAAGATAGAGCAGGGGCCTACGAGCAGTACTTC	CASSQDRAGAYEQYF
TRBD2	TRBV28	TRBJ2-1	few	TGTGCCAGCAGTTTAACCGGGGGGGATGAGCAGTTCTTC	CASSLTGGDEQFF
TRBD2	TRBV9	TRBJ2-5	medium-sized	TGCCCCCGCCGCGGCGGGGGGGGGCCCCAAGAGACCCAGTACTTC	CPRRGGGGPQETQYF
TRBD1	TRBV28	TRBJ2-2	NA	TGTGCCAGCAGTTCACGTACCAGGGGGCTAGCCGGGGAGCTGTTTTTT	CASSSRTRGLAGELFF
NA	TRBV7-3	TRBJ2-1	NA	TGTGCCAGCAGCTCCCGGGACTCCCGGTACAATGAGCAGTTCTTC	CASSSRDSRYNEQFF